This T cell receptor (beta chain) was captured in a study of T-cell reconstitution after alpha-beta-depleted transplantation in children. General study findings and limits: After transplant, high TCRbeta diversity at day 60 in some patients arose from surviving recipient T cells and thymic progenitors. Reported findings indicate that, about two months after transplant, alpha-beta T cells came from several hundred expanded clones, which were derived from non-depleted graft cells.

There are a few counts of this clonotype. Its antigen is currently unknown. Compared with germline, one end of the junction differs, possibly owing to a read error. Per germline, CDR1 ENHRY and CDR2 SYGVKD. The CDR3 extends over 12 amino acids. Preparation of the TCRbeta library was carried out with unique molecular identifiers. TCRdb reprocessed the PCR reads with MiXCR, giving one entry per CDR3 protein. This table holds about 980,000 distinct CDR3 sequences, about 31% found once. The clonotype originates from a boy under two years old who had a stem cell transplant for SCID, so the T cells may come from the graft donor. The gene calls are TRBV10-3 and TRBJ2-5; 13 bases are a match to TRBD2. The sample consisted of PBMCs, mostly from graft donor cells, taken 360 days after TCRalphabeta/CD19-depleted stem cell transplant. The CDR3 loop is CAISGTSGGTIF. Here the CDR3 DNA reads TGTGCCATCAGTGGGACTAGCGGGGGTACCATCTTC.